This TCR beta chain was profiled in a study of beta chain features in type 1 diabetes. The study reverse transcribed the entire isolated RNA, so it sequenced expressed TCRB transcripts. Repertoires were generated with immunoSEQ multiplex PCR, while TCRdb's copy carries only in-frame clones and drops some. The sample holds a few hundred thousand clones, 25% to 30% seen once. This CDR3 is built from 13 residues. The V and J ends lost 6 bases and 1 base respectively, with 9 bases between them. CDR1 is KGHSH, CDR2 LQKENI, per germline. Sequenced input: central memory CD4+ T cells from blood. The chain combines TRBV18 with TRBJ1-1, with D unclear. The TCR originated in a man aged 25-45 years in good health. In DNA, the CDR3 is TGTGCCAGCTCCTCAACACAGAACACTGAAGCTTTCTTT. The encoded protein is CASSSTQNTEAFF.